One and the same sample provided the 12 T cell receptor beta chains below, sequenced in a study of T cells in localized non-small cell lung cancer. The data were produced by immunoSEQ multiplex PCR, yet TCRdb's version contains in-frame clones alone and is incomplete. Of 20,000 to 25,000 clones listed, approximately 87% are singletons. Sequenced material: peripheral blood, taken before any cancer treatment. Receptors were obtained from a woman aged 40 to 75 with stage I lung adenocarcinoma.

V is TRBV19 and J is TRBJ2-5; 11 bases fit TRBD2. J gave up 7 bases and V 5 bases, and 15 bases lay outside the gene matches. Germline V gene lookup returns CDR1 LNHDA and CDR2 SQIVND (reference sequence). The CDR3 contains 17 residues. CDR3 loop: CASSSLGTSGPSVTQYF. The CDR3 DNA reads TGTGCCAGTAGTTCTCTCGGGACTAGCGGACCCAGTGTGACCCAGTACTTC.

This chain connects TRBV10-3 to TRBJ2-3; perhaps TRBD2 as D (7 bases). Trimming removed 6 bases from V and 0 bases from J, with 13 bases in between. Germline CDR1 ENHRY, CDR2 SYGVKD. The CDR3 length is 15 residues. CDR3 amino acids: CAIRPGGGSTDTQYF. The CDR3 DNA sequence: TGTGCCATCAGACCCGGCGGGGGCAGCACAGATACGCAGTATTTT.

This chain links TRBV30 with TRBJ1-5, with TRBD1 identical over 8 bases. V gave up 0 bases and J gave up 7 bases; unmatched junction bases: 8. The CDR3 consists of 15 residues. Germline V lookup: CDR1 GTSNPN, CDR2 SVGIG (reference sequence). CDR3 protein: CAWSVQGGGGQPQHF. The CDR3 DNA is TGTGCCTGGAGTGTACAGGGGGGTGGGGGACAGCCCCAGCATTTT.

This chain's CDR3 is CASSRRETQYF. The CDR3 DNA is TGTGCCAGCAGTAGGCGAGAGACCCAGTACTTC. The chain recombines TRBV28 with TRBJ2-5; no clear D gene. Trimming removed 5 bases at V and 4 bases at J, with 5 bases between. Germline CDR1 reads MDHEN; CDR2 reads SYDVKM. This CDR3 contains 11 residues.

The chain has TRBV28 and TRBJ2-6; D uncertain. Trimming removed 6 bases at V and 2 bases at J, with 14 bases between. The CDR3 contains 16 residues. In germline, CDR1 is MDHEN, CDR2 SYDVKM. CDR3 in DNA: TGTGCCAGCAGCGACAACGAGGAACCTGGGGCCAACGTCCTGACTTTC. This sequence encodes CASSDNEEPGANVLTF.

The rearrangement uses TRBV18 and TRBJ1-2; maybe TRBD1 (5 bases). Per germline, CDR1 KGHSH and CDR2 LQKENI. CDR3 length equals 15 residues. The ends were cut back, 1 base at V and 4 bases at J, with 13 bases in the middle. The CDR3 reads CASSPRGDGIYGYTF. CDR3 coding DNA: TGTGCCAGCTCACCACGGGGGGACGGGATCTATGGCTACACCTTC. The complete variable domain, with remaining parts taken from reference TRBV18 and TRBJ1-2, reads NAGVMQNPRHLVRRRGQEARLRCSPMKGHSHVYWYRQLPEEGLKFMVYLQKENIIDESGMPKERFSAEFPKEGPSILRIQQVVRGDSAAYFCASSPRGDGIYGYTFGSGTRLTVV.

V and J are TRBV5-1 and TRBJ1-5, with 9 bases aligning to TRBD1. This CDR3 has 15 residues. CDR1 SGHRS and CDR2 YFSETQ come from the germline V gene. J was trimmed by 4 bases and V by 2 bases; bases with no gene match: 4. The CDR3 region has the DNA TGCGCCAGCAGCTTTGATGGACAGGGGAATCAGCCCCAGCATTTT. It encodes CASSFDGQGNQPQHF.

The chain uses TRBV6-1 and TRBJ2-5, with 7 bases fitting TRBD1. Trimming removed 7 bases from V and 3 bases from J; junction bases left unmatched: 5. The germline V gene encodes CDR1 MNHNS and CDR2 SASEGT. The CDR3 consists of 13 residues. CDR3 sequence reads: CASKDRVEETQYF. The DNA of the CDR3 is TGTGCCAGCAAAGACAGGGTTGAAGAGACCCAGTACTTC.

The chain links TRBV21-1 to TRBJ2-5; TRBD1 reflects the table's D call only, with no check against the DNA. TRBV21-1 is described as a pseudogene. This CDR3 is 15 amino acids long. CDR3 sequence (DNA): TGTGCCACCCGAACCTTGGGGGCGCTACGGGAGACCCAGTACTTC. This sequence encodes CATRTLGALRETQYF.

This chain's CDR3 is CASSLGGMMNTEAFF. The CDR3 DNA reads TGTGCCAGCAGCTTAGGGGGAATGATGAACACTGAAGCTTTCTTT. This chain connects TRBV7-6 to TRBJ1-1; D uncertain. V was shortened by 1 base and J by 0 bases, with 9 bases between the two germline ends. The CDR3 has 15 amino acids. Germline CDR1 SGHVS, CDR2 FNYEAQ.

This chain connects TRBV6-5 to TRBJ2-1; 8 bases match TRBD1. CDR3 length: 13 amino acids. With V trimmed by 6 bases and J by 5 bases, 3 bases remained unmatched. Germline values: CDR1 MNHEY, CDR2 SVGAGI. CDR3 in DNA: TGTGCCAGCAGAGCGACAGGGGACAATGAGCAGTTCTTC. The encoded protein is CASRATGDNEQFF.

The table lists this clone with a few counts. This rearrangement joins TRBV21-1 to TRBJ2-3; TRBD1 is the table's D call, not checked against the DNA. TRBV21-1 is a documented pseudogene. The CDR3 is 13 amino acids. CDR3 DNA: TGTGCCAGCAGCAAAACAGGGGGAGATACGCAGTATTTT. Encoded protein: CASSKTGGDTQYF.